This TCR beta chain stems from a study of T-cell memory formation after mild COVID-19. There are a few counts of this clonotype. After 5'RACE with constant-segment primers, TCR alpha and TCR beta cDNA libraries carrying sample barcodes and UMIs were obtained. MiXCR, run by TCRdb on the 5' RACE reads, gives a single entry per CDR3 protein. The table includes roughly 160,000 distinct CDR3 sequences, under 14% detected once. The CDR3 has 15 amino acids. Trimming took 2 bases from V and 0 from J, leaving 8 bases between them. Germline CDR1 is SGHTA and CDR2 is FQGNSA. The rearrangement uses TRBV7-2 and TRBJ2-1; D unresolved. The receptor comes from a man in his late teens or twenties who had mild COVID-19 (a few samples of this study predate the infection). Cell type and time point are not known. The sequencing sample was made of PBMCs or a T cell subset sorted from them (not recorded which). The CDR3 region is CASSLQPSSYNEQFF. In DNA, the CDR3 is TGTGCCAGCAGCTTACAGCCGAGCTCCTACAATGAGCAGTTCTTC.